Below are 15 T cell receptor beta chains sequenced from a single sample in a study of cytomegalovirus exposure and HLA in healthy donors. 13 Jbeta primers and 60 Vbeta primers were used for the PCR. The table came from immunoSEQ multiplex PCR; TCRdb's copy has only in-frame clones and leaves some out. The sample has approximately 70,000 clones; roughly four fifths are singletons. Input material: PBMCs. Receptor source: a man aged 50-60 years in good health and CMV-seronegative.

The chain joins TRBV27 to TRBJ2-1, with D maybe TRBD2 (6 bases). From germline, CDR1 is MNHEY and CDR2 SMNVEV (reference sequence). The V end was cut by 3 bases, the J end by 15 bases, with 21 bases between. CDR3 size: 14 residues. This CDR3 is CASSFRAPSALVFF. CDR3 DNA sequence: TGTGCCAGCAGTTTCCGGGCCCCTAGCGCCTTGGTGTTCTTC.

In this sample, this clone turned up a few times. The rearrangement joins TRBV18 to TRBJ1-1; D ambiguous. The CDR3 is made up of 15 amino acids. Germline lookup yields CDR1 KGHSH and CDR2 LQKENI. V lost 3 bases, J lost 5 bases, and 16 bases lay in between. The CDR3 DNA follows: TGTGCCAGCTCACCCTCACCTAACCCCTCTACTGAAGCTTTCTTT. Translation gives CASSPSPNPSTEAFF.

V gene TRBV28 combines with J gene TRBJ1-1, with TRBD1 identical over 11 bases. The CDR3 loop spans 13 amino acids. V lost 8 bases to trimming and J lost 11 bases; unmatched junction nucleotides: 10. In germline, CDR1 is MDHEN, CDR2 SYDVKM. CDR3 loop: CASLRTGGAGAFF. For the CDR3, the DNA is TGTGCCAGCCTTAGGACAGGGGGCGCGGGGGCTTTCTTT.

This chain links TRBV11-2 with TRBJ2-1; 12 bases match TRBD2. There are 16 residues in the CDR3. J lost 3 bases, V lost 5 bases, and 5 bases had no gene match. CDR1 and CDR2 (germline): SGHAT, FQNNGV. Here the CDR3 DNA reads TGTGCCAGCAGCCTGACTAGCGGGAGTGTCTACAATGAGCAGTTCTTC. This gives the protein CASSLTSGSVYNEQFF.

V is TRBV5-1 and J is TRBJ1-1, with no clear D. CDR3 length equals 14 residues. The ends were cut back, 0 bases at V and 0 bases at J, with 6 bases in the middle. From germline, CDR1 is SGHRS and CDR2 YFSETQ. Written as DNA, the CDR3 is TGCGCCAGCAGCTTGGCGTCGGTGAACACTGAAGCTTTCTTT. Residues: CASSLASVNTEAFF.

This chain uses TRBV9 with TRBJ1-1, with D possibly matching TRBD1 (5 bases). Germline V CDR1 and CDR2: SGDLS, YYNGEE. The length of the CDR3 is 14 residues. Trimming pared 4 bases from V and 5 bases from J, leaving 15 bases between. The CDR3 nucleotides read TGTGCCAGCAGCCCGCCAGGGCTAGGGACTGAAGCTTTCTTT. Translating it yields CASSPPGLGTEAFF.

This sequence joins TRBV30 and TRBJ1-2, with D tentatively TRBD1 (6 bases). V dropped 4 bases and J dropped 0 bases, with 12 bases sitting between them. The length of the CDR3 is 14 residues. CDR1 is GTSNPN and CDR2 is SVGIG in the germline V gene (reference sequence). DNA for the CDR3: TGTGCCTGGACCCGGGACAAATCTAACTATGGCTACACCTTC. It specifies CAWTRDKSNYGYTF.

The CDR3 coding sequence is TGTGCCAGCAGCAAAGGGACTAGCGGATCTTACAATGAGCAGTTCTTC. Residues: CASSKGTSGSYNEQFF. This chain uses TRBV7-9 with TRBJ2-1, with TRBD2 matching over 11 bases. The CDR3 sequence is 16 residues long. Germline V lookup: CDR1 SEHNR, CDR2 FQNEAQ (reference sequence). The V and J ends lost 5 bases and 4 bases, in that order; junction bases with no gene match: 7.

The chain links TRBV29-1 to TRBJ1-1; 9 bases are a match to TRBD1. The ends lost 7 bases at V and 4 bases at J; junction bases unmatched: 4. This CDR3 is built from 12 residues. Germline V gene data show CDR1 as SQVTM and CDR2 as ANQGSEA. CDR3: CSAGQGRTEAFF. CDR3 DNA: TGCAGCGCGGGACAGGGTCGCACTGAAGCTTTCTTT.

V and J are TRBV4-1 and TRBJ1-4, with a possible D match to TRBD1 (5 bases). Per germline, CDR1 MGHRA and CDR2 YSYEKL. Trimming took off 0 bases at V and 10 bases at J, with 15 bases between the two ends. The CDR3 extends over 15 amino acids. CDR3 in DNA: TGCGCCAGCAGCCAAGATCCTCGGGGCGGGGGAAAACTGTTTTTT. This sequence encodes CASSQDPRGGGKLFF.

The chain carries TRBV5-6 and TRBJ2-5, with 9 bases lining up with TRBD2. There are 15 residues in the CDR3. Germline CDR1 SGHDT, CDR2 YYEEEE. J lost 2 bases, V lost 7 bases, and 9 bases had no gene match. CDR3 loop: CASSGLAGSQETQYF. CDR3 in DNA: TGTGCCAGCTCGGGACTAGCCGGGTCTCAAGAGACCCAGTACTTC.

This rearrangement joins TRBV7-8 to TRBJ2-7, with TRBD2 as a possible D gene (5 bases). The V gene's germline CDR1 is SGHVS and CDR2 FQNEAQ. V was cut by 1 base and J by 2 bases, with 12 bases left in between. The CDR3 extends over 15 amino acids. The CDR3 loop is CASSLELADTYEQYF. As DNA, the CDR3 is TGTGCCAGCAGCTTAGAGCTAGCTGATACCTACGAGCAGTACTTC.

This chain joins TRBV5-6 and TRBJ1-1, with D maybe TRBD1 (6 bases). This CDR3 region has 17 residues. V was trimmed by 4 bases and J by 0 bases, leaving 19 bases between them. Germline V CDR1 and CDR2: SGHDT, YYEEEE. The CDR3 region is CASSIPKKQGMNTEAFF. The CDR3, as DNA: TGTGCCAGCAGCATTCCAAAAAAACAGGGTATGAACACTGAAGCTTTCTTT.

This chain connects TRBV19 to TRBJ2-1, with 13 positions matching TRBD2. Germline CDR1 and CDR2: LNHDA and SQIVND (reference sequence). V lost 7 bases and J lost 9; bases outside the gene matches: 9. This CDR3 region has 15 residues. DNA for the CDR3: TGTGCCAGTACCCGGACTAGCGGGAGATTAAGTGAGCAGTTCTTC. This codes for CASTRTSGRLSEQFF.

This clone was detected once. The chain is built from TRBV18 and TRBJ2-1, with 8 nucleotides matching TRBD2. This CDR3 region has 14 residues. V was clipped by 3 bases and J by 10 bases; unmatched bases: 8. Germline CDR1 and CDR2: KGHSH and LQKENI. CDR3 residues: CASSPGSRGGEQFF. CDR3 sequence (DNA): TGTGCCAGCTCACCCGGTAGCCGGGGGGGCGAGCAGTTCTTC.